The present TCR beta chain was sequenced within a study of PD-L1 blockade in urothelial cancer. As for the study in general: Atezolizumab was started by patients at some point between 2014 and 2016 at 1,200 mg intravenously every 3 weeks. Men with urothelial cancer arising in the bladder made up about 90% of the roughly 29 patients. Researchers found blood samples held a median of around 140,000 T cells.

Time point indicated: pretreatment peripheral blood. Each PCR contained spiked-in synthetic TCR analog templates. Produced via immunoSEQ multiplex PCR; TCRdb's table is partial and in-frame only. This sample yields 85,000 to 95,000 clones, of which around 87% are seen a single time; around 1.5% belongs to the top ten. There are 13 residues in the CDR3. Looked up from germline, CDR1 is SGHAT and CDR2 is FQNNGV. The V and J ends lost 1 base and 6 bases respectively, with 10 bases between them. Sequencing used PBMCs, obtained around atezolizumab (anti-PD-L1) treatment. The chain links TRBV11-2 to TRBJ2-7; D is perhaps TRBD1 (6 bases). The TCR sequence derives from a man aged 55-75 years with urothelial cancer. The CDR3 here is CASSLVQGFEQYF. The CDR3 DNA sequence: TGTGCCAGCAGCTTAGTACAGGGTTTCGAGCAGTACTTC.